The T cell receptor (beta chain) described here comes from a study of PD-1 blockade in classical Hodgkin lymphoma. Study information: Intravenous delivery of nivolumab at 3 mg/kg to patients occurred every 2 weeks. Study-wide results and caveats: Exclusion was applied to patients who started nivolumab under 1 year after ASCT. While CD8+ TCR diversity did not rise significantly by C4D1, CD4+ TCR diversity did.

TCRdb keeps only in-frame clones here, not all; method: immunoSEQ multiplex PCR. The sample carries 35,000 or so clones, over 60% recorded once. In regard to this clone: The antigen remains undetermined.

Each and every patient relapsed after autologous stem cell transplantation, and patients got differing brentuximab vedotin exposure. Complete response, partial response or progressive disease was recorded as best response. Sequencing was performed on peripheral blood mononuclear cells (PBMCs), taken before the second cycle of nivolumab. The TCR sequence derives from a human donor with classical Hodgkin lymphoma.

CDR3 nucleotides: TGCGCCAGCAGCCAAGGAGCGGGACAGGCTTGGTGGACCCAGTACTTC. Encoded protein: CASSQGAGQAWWTQYF. This sequence joins TRBV4-1 and TRBJ2-5; D is possibly TRBD1 (8 bases). The germline V gene has CDR1 MGHRA and CDR2 YSYEKL. The CDR3 covers 16 residues. With 1 base removed from V and 7 bases from J, the gap between germline ends came to 19 bases.